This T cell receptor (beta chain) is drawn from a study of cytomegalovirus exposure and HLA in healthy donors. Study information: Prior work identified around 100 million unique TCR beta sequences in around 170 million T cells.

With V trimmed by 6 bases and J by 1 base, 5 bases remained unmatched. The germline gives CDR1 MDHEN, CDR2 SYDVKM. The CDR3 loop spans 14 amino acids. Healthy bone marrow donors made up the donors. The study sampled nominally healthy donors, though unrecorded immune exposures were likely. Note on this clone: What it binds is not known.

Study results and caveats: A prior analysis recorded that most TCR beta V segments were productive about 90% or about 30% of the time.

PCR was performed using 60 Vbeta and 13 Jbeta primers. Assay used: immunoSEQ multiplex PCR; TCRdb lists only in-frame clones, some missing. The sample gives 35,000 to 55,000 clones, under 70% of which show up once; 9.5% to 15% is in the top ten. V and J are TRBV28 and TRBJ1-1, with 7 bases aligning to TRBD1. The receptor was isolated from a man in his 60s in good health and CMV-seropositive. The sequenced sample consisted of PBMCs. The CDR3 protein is CASRPGQRNTEAFF. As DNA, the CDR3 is TGTGCCAGCAGGCCGGGACAGCGGAACACTGAAGCTTTCTTT.